This is a list of T cell receptor beta chains from one sample in a study of blood T cell repertoires in COVID-19. Profiled with immunoSEQ multiplex PCR; TCRdb holds only in-frame clones, not every one. The profile shows 100,000 to 150,000 clones, approximately 90% of them singletons. Sequenced input: peripheral blood. The receptors were sampled from a man aged 45-60 years with acute or convalescent COVID-19. The CDR3 runs from the conserved cysteine through the conserved F or W. D genes are given only for firm matches. Clone size is given for some rows only: seen once, a few or many times, or a class if the clone is expanded.

j_call d_call v_call clone_size cdr3_aa cdr3_nt
TRBJ1-1 . TRBV11-3 . CASSLGRGTEAFF TGTGCCAGCAGCTTGGGCAGGGGCACTGAAGCTTTCTTT
TRBJ1-2 TRBD1 TRBV5-6 . CASGRQGRGYTF TGTGCCAGCGGCCGACAGGGAAGGGGCTACACCTTC
TRBJ2-1 . TRBV21-1 . CASSNYGTSGENEQFF TGTGCCAGCAGCAATTACGGGACTAGCGGGGAGAATGAGCAGTTCTTC
TRBJ1-2 TRBD1 TRBV6-6 few CASRLDRATNYGYTF TGTGCCAGCAGGCTCGACAGGGCCACTAACTATGGCTACACCTTC
TRBJ2-3 . TRBV15 once CATSRGDLGTDTQYF TGTGCCACCAGCAGAGGGGACTTAGGCACAGATACGCAGTATTTT
TRBJ2-5 TRBD2 TRBV18 . CASSPLAGVEETQYF TGTGCCAGCTCACCACTAGCGGGAGTTGAGGAGACCCAGTACTTC
TRBJ1-1 TRBD1 TRBV4-1 . CASSQGRQGRTEAFF TGCGCCAGCAGCCAGGGAAGACAGGGGAGGACTGAAGCTTTCTTT
TRBJ2-1 . TRBV29-1 . CSVSAVTGNEQFF TGCAGCGTTTCGGCGGTAACGGGGAATGAGCAGTTCTTC
TRBJ1-1 . TRBV15 . CATSRDLAGEAFF TGTGCCACCAGCAGAGATCTGGCAGGGGAAGCTTTCTTT
TRBJ2-1 . TRBV24-1 . CATSDLTGNYNEQFF TGTGCCACCAGTGATTTAACAGGGAACTACAATGAGCAGTTCTTC
TRBJ1-3 . TRBV12-3/TRBV12-4 . CASRLDGRNTIYF TGTGCCAGCAGACTGGACGGGAGAAACACCATATATTTT
TRBJ2-1 TRBD1 TRBV6-6 . CASSAYRGLNNEQFF TGTGCCAGCAGTGCTTACAGGGGGCTCAACAATGAGCAGTTCTTC
TRBJ1-6 . TRBV6-5 . CASSYDTNYNSPLHF TGTGCCAGCAGTTACGACACCAACTATAATTCACCCCTCCACTTT
TRBJ2-7 . TRBV28 once CASSRDSLGAYEQYF TGTGCCAGCAGCCGCGACTCCCTCGGAGCCTACGAGCAGTACTTC
TRBJ2-3 . TRBV19 . CASSRSGDSGTQYF TGTGCCAGTAGTCGGTCGGGGGATTCGGGTACGCAGTATTTT
TRBJ1-1 . TRBV2 . CASRENTEAFF TGTGCCAGCCGGGAGAACACTGAAGCTTTCTTT
TRBJ2-7 TRBD2 TRBV28 few CASSSAGTSGREQYF TGTGCCAGCAGTTCGGCCGGGACTAGCGGTCGAGAGCAGTACTTC
TRBJ2-5 TRBD2 TRBV28 . CASSGNPLGGETQYF TGTGCCAGCAGTGGAAACCCTCTGGGGGGGGAGACCCAGTACTTC
TRBJ2-2 TRBD2 TRBV19 . CASSIASGTNTGELFF TGTGCCAGTAGTATCGCTAGCGGGACTAACACCGGGGAGCTGTTTTTT
TRBJ1-2 TRBD1 TRBV29-1 . CSVGDRGNGYTF TGCAGCGTTGGGGACAGGGGAAATGGCTACACCTTC
TRBJ2-5 . TRBV6-6 once CASSGDFQETQYF TGTGCCAGCAGTGGGGACTTCCAAGAGACCCAGTACTTC
TRBJ1-3 . TRBV5-1 . CASSLDNWRGQAPRGNTIYF TGCGCCAGCAGCTTGGACAATTGGCGGGGCCAAGCACCCCGTGGAAACACCATATATTTT
TRBJ2-7 TRBD1 TRBV6-5 . CASRGQGPGEQYF TGTGCCAGCAGGGGACAGGGTCCTGGAGAGCAGTACTTC
TRBJ2-1 . TRBV11-3 . CASSLLYGNEQFF TGTGCCAGCAGCTTATTGTACGGGAATGAGCAGTTCTTC
TRBJ2-7 . TRBV2 . CASSEGTNGYEQYF TGTGCCAGCAGTGAGGGGACAAATGGTTACGAGCAGTACTTC
TRBJ2-7 TRBD2 TRBV13 few CASSSQGLAAYYEQYF TGTGCCAGCAGCTCCCAGGGACTAGCGGCTTACTACGAGCAGTACTTC
TRBJ1-1 . TRBV5-1 once CASSLGTANTEAFF TGCGCCAGCAGCTTGGGAACAGCGAACACTGAAGCTTTCTTT
TRBJ1-2 . TRBV27 . CASRTAAPLSNYGYTF TGTGCCAGTCGTACCGCGGCACCCCTTTCTAACTATGGCTACACCTTC
TRBJ1-3 . TRBV1 . CTSSPTGIGNTIYF TGCACCAGCAGCCCGACAGGAATTGGAAACACCATATATTTT
TRBJ1-2 . TRBV28 . CASSLQKGYTF TGTGCCAGCAGTTTACAGAAGGGCTACACCTTC
TRBJ2-7 . TRBV5-4 . CASSRDFIYEQYF TGTGCCAGCAGCCGGGACTTCATATACGAGCAGTACTTC
TRBJ2-1 TRBD2 TRBV23-1 . CASSPSGTSERPTYNEQFF TGCGCCAGCAGTCCCTCGGGGACTAGCGAAAGACCAACCTACAATGAGCAGTTCTTC
TRBJ1-5 . TRBV5-5 . CASTQGSGNQPQHF TGTGCCAGCACCCAGGGCTCAGGCAATCAGCCCCAGCATTTT
TRBJ2-2 . TRBV28 . CATTANTGELFF TGTGCCACCACAGCGAACACCGGGGAGCTGTTTTTT
TRBJ2-1 TRBD2 TRBV11-2 few CASSFSTSGHNEQFF TGTGCCAGCAGCTTTAGTACTAGCGGGCACAATGAGCAGTTCTTC
TRBJ1-5 TRBD1 TRBV7-2 . CASSLAAGGFPQPQHF TGTGCCAGCAGCTTAGCGGCAGGGGGCTTTCCTCAGCCCCAGCATTTT
TRBJ1-6 TRBD1 TRBV6-6 . CASSQMGQGNSPLHF TGTGCCAGCAGTCAGATGGGACAGGGTAATTCACCCCTCCACTTT
TRBJ1-1 . TRBV11-2 . CASSFPPGGEAFF TGTGCCAGCAGCTTCCCCCCGGGGGGGGAAGCTTTCTTT
TRBJ1-2 . TRBV30 . CAWRPDIAGNYGYTF TGTGCCTGGAGACCTGATATCGCGGGAAACTATGGCTACACCTTC
TRBJ1-1 TRBD1 TRBV10-3 . CATGQGLSTEAFF TGTGCCACTGGACAGGGGCTGAGCACTGAAGCTTTCTTT
TRBJ1-1 . TRBV2 . CASTNILLNTEAFF TGTGCCAGCACAAACATCCTCTTGAACACTGAAGCTTTCTTT
TRBJ1-2 . TRBV18 few CASSPRQVNNYGYTF TGTGCCAGCTCACCACGCCAGGTGAATAACTATGGCTACACCTTC
TRBJ1-6 . TRBV19 . CASSLESSYNSPLHF TGTGCCAGTAGTCTCGAGTCGTCCTATAATTCACCCCTCCACTTT
TRBJ1-1 . TRBV5-1 . CASSLSVGELNTEAFF TGCGCCAGCAGCTTGAGTGTAGGGGAACTGAACACTGAAGCTTTCTTT
TRBJ1-1 . TRBV7-2 once CASSLEGWGSEAFF TGTGCCAGCAGCTTAGAGGGTTGGGGCTCCGAAGCTTTCTTT
TRBJ1-5 TRBD1 TRBV6-5 . CASRRRQGMNQPQHF TGTGCCAGCAGACGCCGACAGGGGATGAATCAGCCCCAGCATTTT
TRBJ2-6 TRBD2 TRBV4-2 . CASSQEGLAGNSGANVLTF TGTGCCAGCAGCCAAGAGGGACTAGCGGGCAACTCTGGGGCCAACGTCCTGACTTTC
TRBJ1-6 TRBD1 TRBV28 few CASSFYRQGADSYNSPLHF TGTGCCAGCAGTTTTTATAGACAGGGGGCGGATTCCTATAATTCACCCCTCCACTTT
TRBJ1-1 . TRBV28 once CASSTPGQRAEAFF TGTGCCAGCAGTACTCCCGGCCAACGGGCTGAAGCTTTCTTT
TRBJ1-4 TRBD1 TRBV2 . CASSETGANEKLFF TGTGCCAGCAGTGAAACAGGGGCTAATGAAAAACTGTTTTTT
TRBJ2-1 TRBD2 TRBV6-1 . CASRPGASGRNEQFF TGTGCCAGCAGGCCGGGTGCTAGCGGGAGAAATGAGCAGTTCTTC
TRBJ1-2 TRBD1 TRBV4-1 . CASSLSVDRGLTGYTF TGCGCCAGCAGCCTTAGCGTAGACAGGGGGCTCACTGGCTACACCTTC
TRBJ1-2 TRBD1 TRBV6-5 once CASSGQGNSYGYTF TGTGCCAGCAGCGGACAGGGAAACTCCTATGGCTACACCTTC
TRBJ2-1 TRBD2 TRBV7-2 . CASSWGGGAREQFF TGTGCCAGCAGCTGGGGGGGAGGGGCAAGGGAGCAGTTCTTC
TRBJ2-1 TRBD2 TRBV4-2 . CASSQDRAGGWGEQFF TGTGCCAGCAGCCAAGATAGAGCGGGAGGTTGGGGTGAGCAGTTCTTC
TRBJ1-5 . TRBV3-1/TRBV3-2 . CASSQDLPGGNQPQHF TGTGCCAGCAGCCAAGATCTCCCAGGGGGCAATCAGCCCCAGCATTTT
TRBJ1-1 . TRBV4-1 . CASSQDLGARTEAFF TGCGCCAGCAGCCAAGATTTAGGGGCGCGGACTGAAGCTTTCTTT
TRBJ1-1 TRBD1 TRBV2 . CASSEKGGQALMNTEAFF TGTGCCAGCAGTGAAAAAGGGGGACAGGCGCTTATGAACACTGAAGCTTTCTTT
TRBJ1-6 TRBD1 TRBV27 . CASSPGTVEYGSPLHF TGTGCCAGCAGTCCTGGGACAGTCGAGTATGGTTCACCCCTCCACTTT
TRBJ2-7 . TRBV5-1 . CARYKRVGDHEQYF TGCGCCAGATACAAGCGGGTGGGGGACCACGAGCAGTACTTC